Following are 10 T cell receptor beta chains from one sample sequenced in a study of shared clonotypes between healthy human individuals. TCRdb keeps only in-frame clones here, not all; method: immunoSEQ multiplex PCR. The profile shows under 1,900,000 clones, 98% of them singletons. Sequencing used naive CD4+ T cells sorted from blood. Subset meaning: CD45RA+ positively selected. The receptors here all came from a man aged 30-40 years in good health.

The chain uses TRBV5-6 and TRBJ2-7; D is perhaps TRBD1 (6 bases). This CDR3 is built from 16 residues. CDR1 SGHDT and CDR2 YYEEEE come from the germline V gene. V gave up 1 base and J gave up 6 bases, with 20 bases separating them. CDR3: CASSLRVRQGNFEQYF. The DNA of the CDR3 is TGTGCCAGCAGCTTGCGTGTGAGGCAGGGGAATTTCGAGCAGTACTTC.

The sample holds one count of this clone. The chain has TRBV2 and TRBJ1-4, with D uncertain. Germline values: CDR1 SNHLY, CDR2 FYNNEI. V was clipped by 5 bases and J by 4 bases, with 8 bases between them. The CDR3 spans 13 residues. The CDR3 sequence: CASSKTLNEKLFF. The CDR3 bases are TGTGCCAGCAGTAAGACACTTAATGAAAAACTGTTTTTT. Full variable domain (missing parts from reference TRBV2 and TRBJ1-4): EPEVTQTPSHQVTQMGQEVILRCVPISNHLYFYWYRQILGQKVEFLVSFYNNEISEKSEIFDDQFSVERPDGSNFTLKIRSTKLEDSAMYFCASSKTLNEKLFFGSGTQLSVL.

The chain joins TRBV7-7 to TRBJ2-2; 7 nucleotides align to TRBD2. The V segment lost 5 bases and the J segment 3 bases; nucleotides outside the gene matches: 6. The length of the CDR3 is 15 residues. The germline V gene has CDR1 SSHAT and CDR2 FNYEAQ (reference sequence). The CDR3 here is CASSLQLADTGELFF. CDR3 in DNA: TGTGCCAGCAGCCTTCAGCTAGCGGACACCGGGGAGCTGTTTTTT.

This clone was seen a single time. This chain connects TRBV6-1 to TRBJ2-1; 7 nucleotides match TRBD1. V was pared by 7 bases and J by 6 bases, with 6 bases of the junction left unmatched. CDR1 MNHNS and CDR2 SASEGT come from the germline V gene. The CDR3 is 13 amino acids. The CDR3 is CASNRDRANEQFF. The CDR3 coding sequence is TGTGCCAGCAATCGGGACAGAGCCAATGAGCAGTTCTTC.

The chain couples TRBV7-2 to TRBJ2-1; D ambiguous. This CDR3 region has 13 residues. CDR1 and CDR2 from the germline V gene are SGHTA and FQGNSA. V was clipped by 5 bases and J by 5 bases, with 10 bases between them. CDR3 sequence (DNA): TGTGCCAGCAGCATAACTACACACAATGAGCAGTTCTTC. This codes for CASSITTHNEQFF.

The chain carries TRBV11-2 and TRBJ2-1, with D possibly matching TRBD2 (6 bases). The length of the CDR3 is 16 residues. Trimming stripped 5 bases from V and 2 bases from J, with 16 bases between. Germline-derived CDR1 and CDR2 are SGHAT and FQNNGV. The CDR3 loop is CASSPRLGGAYNEQFF. The CDR3 coding sequence is TGTGCCAGCAGCCCCCGGTTAGGAGGGGCCTACAATGAGCAGTTCTTC.

This chain joins TRBV28 and TRBJ2-2, with TRBD1 identical over 8 bases. Germline values: CDR1 MDHEN, CDR2 SYDVKM. This CDR3 region has 14 residues. The V and J ends lost 6 bases and 6 bases, in that order; junction bases with no gene match: 6. This CDR3 reads CASRGTGRAGELFF. Written as DNA, the CDR3 is TGTGCCAGCAGAGGGACAGGCCGGGCCGGGGAGCTGTTTTTT.

V is TRBV29-1 and J is TRBJ2-3; 8 bases map to TRBD2. The CDR3 contains 13 residues. Per the germline V gene, CDR1 is SQVTM and CDR2 is ANQGSEA. V was clipped by 6 bases and J by 1 base; unmatched bases: 3. The CDR3 coding sequence is TGCAGCGTAACAGCGGGAGGCACAGATACGCAGTATTTT. It translates to CSVTAGGTDTQYF.

V gene TRBV10-1 combines with J gene TRBJ2-1, with D maybe TRBD2 (6 bases). CDR3 length: 14 amino acids. Per the germline V gene, CDR1 is WNHNN and CDR2 is SYGVQD (reference sequence). The V and J ends lost 3 bases and 6 bases respectively, with 12 bases between them. The CDR3 region is CASSEWRDGNEQFF. The CDR3 DNA sequence: TGCGCCAGCAGTGAATGGAGGGATGGCAATGAGCAGTTCTTC.

The gene calls are TRBV2 and TRBJ2-7, with D possibly TRBD2 on 5 matching bases. Germline-derived CDR1 and CDR2 are SNHLY and FYNNEI. CDR3 length: 14 amino acids. Trimming took off 5 bases at V and 4 bases at J, with 15 bases between the two ends. In DNA, the CDR3 is TGTGCCAGCAGTTCGAAGCCCGGCGGGTACGAGCAGTACTTC. This sequence encodes CASSSKPGGYEQYF.